This TCR beta chain was captured by sequencing in a study of neurological immune-mediated disorders. Whole-study results and caveats: TCR-beta repertoires seemed private in all groups, with no expanded CDR3 amino acid sequences shared.

This clonotype was detected only a few times. Its specificity is not known. Being one base from a much bigger clone, this may be a read error. CDR1 is SGHRS and CDR2 is YFSETQ in the germline V gene. The trim removed 4 bases at V and 2 bases at J, leaving 8 bases unmatched. This CDR3 is 17 amino acids long. By 5'RACE with 10-nucleotide random UMIs, the cDNA was made. From the 5' RACE reads, TCRdb called clonotypes with MiXCR, one entry per CDR3 protein. The sample has about 71,000 distinct CDR3 sequences, 3.5% to 5.5% seen once; the top ten hold 6.9%. The chain couples TRBV5-1 to TRBJ2-3, with 12 nucleotides matching TRBD2. This TCR derives from a man between 25 and 39 years old with multiple sclerosis. Sequenced: PBMCs. The CDR3 sequence is CASSPRLAGATTDTQYF. The CDR3 DNA sequence: TGCGCCAGCAGCCCAAGACTAGCGGGGGCCACCACAGATACGCAGTATTTT.